These 15 T cell receptor beta chains share one sample of origin, sequenced in a study of T cells in Graves' hyperthyroidism and ophthalmopathy. TCR beta CDR3 sequences were amplified from RNA transcripts. The HTBI primer set drove a first-round RT-PCR of the TCR CDR3. TCRdb re-analysed the multiplex PCR reads in MiXCR, keeping a single row per CDR3 protein. The sample holds fewer than 400,000 distinct CDR3 sequences, 16% seen once. What was sequenced was blood. The source is a man between 25 and 39 years old with Graves' hyperthyroidism.

The chain has TRBV6-1 and TRBJ2-5; 11 nucleotides align to TRBD1. Germline CDR1 reads MNHNS; CDR2 reads SASEGT. V lost 7 bases to trimming and J lost 5 bases; unmatched junction nucleotides: 12. The CDR3 contains 16 residues. CDR3 amino acids: CASMDRGLWSRETQYF. The CDR3 nucleotides are TGTGCCAGCATGGACAGGGGGCTTTGGTCGAGGGAGACCCAGTACTTC.

The chain combines TRBV12-3 or TRBV12-4 with TRBJ2-3; D perhaps matches TRBD1 (5 bases). V lost 6 bases to trimming and J lost 3 bases, with 13 bases between them. The CDR3 has 14 amino acids. Here the CDR3 reads CASRWQGLTDTQYF. DNA for the CDR3: TGTGCCAGCAGGTGGCAGGGTTTGACAGATACGCAGTATTTT.

This clonotype turned up a few times. The chain couples TRBV20-1 to TRBJ1-5; D unclear. From germline, CDR1 is DFQATT and CDR2 SNEGSKA (reference sequence). CDR3 size: 14 residues. Trimming left V 5 bases short and J 2 bases short, with 13 bases between. The CDR3 loop reads CSALESHGNQPQHF. CDR3 coding DNA: TGCAGTGCTCTTGAGAGTCACGGCAATCAGCCCCAGCATTTT.

This clonotype was detected many times. The chain carries TRBV3-1 and TRBJ2-7; a possible D gene is TRBD2 (6 bases). V lost 0 bases to trimming and J lost 2 bases, with 14 bases between them. Germline CDR1 LGHDT, CDR2 YNNKEL (reference sequence). The CDR3 contains 16 residues. CDR3 in amino acids: CASSQDVGRTTYEQYF. The CDR3, as DNA: TGTGCCAGCAGCCAAGATGTGGGGAGGACGACCTACGAGCAGTACTTC.

This chain links TRBV12-3 or TRBV12-4 with TRBJ2-5; no reliable D call. The CDR3 loop spans 12 amino acids. V was cut by 5 bases and J by 7 bases, with 11 bases left in between. DNA for the CDR3: TGTGCCAGCAGTCCTCAATCGTGGACCCAGTACTTC. Translation: CASSPQSWTQYF.

Ten or more counts support this clonotype. The V call is TRBV6-5, the J call TRBJ2-5; 8 positions agree with TRBD2. This CDR3 has 18 amino acids. CDR1 and CDR2 (germline): MNHEY, SVGAGI. V was pared by 0 bases and J by 5 bases, with 14 bases of the junction left unmatched. DNA of the CDR3: TGTGCCAGCAGTTACTCCCCGGGGGGAGCGGGAGCCTGGGAGACCCAGTACTTC. Translated, it gives CASSYSPGGAGAWETQYF.

This clonotype was detected ten times or more. This chain links TRBV7-9 with TRBJ2-7; 7 bases line up with TRBD1. Germline lookup yields CDR1 SEHNR and CDR2 FQNEAQ (reference sequence). The length of the CDR3 is 13 residues. The V gene end was trimmed by 3 bases and the J gene end by 7 bases; junction bases not matched to a gene: 6. The DNA for the CDR3 is TGTGCCAGCAGCTTGGACAGGCCCGGGGAGCAGTACTTC. It translates to CASSLDRPGEQYF.

This clonotype was found many times. The chain links TRBV2 to TRBJ1-5, with a possible D match to TRBD1 (6 bases). Germline values: CDR1 SNHLY, CDR2 FYNNEI. With 6 bases removed from V and 4 bases from J, the gap between germline ends came to 16 bases. CDR3 size: 15 residues. The CDR3 spells CASRGDTLGNQPQHF. As DNA, the CDR3 is TGTGCCAGCAGGGGGGACACCTTGGGGAATCAGCCCCAGCATTTT. Full variable domain (missing parts from reference TRBV2 and TRBJ1-5): EPEVTQTPSHQVTQMGQEVILRCVPISNHLYFYWYRQILGQKVEFLVSFYNNEISEKSEIFDDQFSVERPDGSNFTLKIRSTKLEDSAMYFCASRGDTLGNQPQHFGDGTRLSIL.

The genes are TRBV20-1 and TRBJ2-4; TRBD2 matches at 7 bases. The germline gives CDR1 DFQATT, CDR2 SNEGSKA (reference sequence). V lost 2 bases to trimming and J lost 5 bases; unmatched junction nucleotides: 9. This CDR3 contains 15 residues. The CDR3 DNA follows: TGCAGTGCTAGACCGGCGTGGGGGGGGGAAAACATTCAGTACTTC. It encodes CSARPAWGGENIQYF.

This clonotype was counted at least ten times. This chain uses TRBV6-1 with TRBJ1-1, with a weak D call TRBD1 (5 bases). Germline-derived CDR1 and CDR2 are MNHNS and SASEGT. The CDR3 has 13 amino acids. V was shortened by 6 bases and J by 4 bases, with 12 bases between the two germline ends. The CDR3 DNA reads TGTGCCAGCAGAAGGACACTCAGCACTGAAGCTTTCTTT. Protein sequence: CASRRTLSTEAFF.

This clonotype was observed many times. As DNA, the CDR3 is TGTGCCAGCTCGCCCGCACAGGCTGGTTTCTACGAGCAGTACTTC. Its translation is CASSPAQAGFYEQYF. This sequence joins TRBV18 and TRBJ2-7, with D tentatively TRBD1 (5 bases). This CDR3 is built from 15 residues. Trimming left V 6 bases short and J 3 bases short, with 18 bases between. Germline V gene sequence: CDR1 KGHSH, CDR2 LQKENI.

This clonotype was detected ten times or more. The chain couples TRBV28 to TRBJ1-1; D perhaps matches TRBD1 (6 bases). CDR1 and CDR2 (germline): MDHEN, SYDVKM. This CDR3 has 11 residues. The germline V and J ends were trimmed by 4 bases and 8 bases, with 8 bases remaining between them. The CDR3 DNA is TGTGCCAGCAGTTACGACAGGGAAGCTTTCTTT. It encodes CASSYDREAFF. The whole variable domain, remainder taken from reference TRBV28 and TRBJ1-1, is DVKVTQSSRYLVKRTGEKVFLECVQDMDHENMFWYRQDPGLGLRLIYFSYDVKMKEKGDIPEGYSVSREKKERFSLILESASTNQTSMYLCASSYDREAFFGQGTRLTVV.

This clonotype has ten or more counts. V is TRBV5-4 and J is TRBJ1-1, with a weak D call TRBD1 (6 bases). This CDR3 comprises 13 residues. The V gene's germline CDR1 is SGHNT and CDR2 YYREEE (reference sequence). V was shortened by 10 bases and J by 8 bases, with 21 bases between the two germline ends. The CDR3: CAASREGTLEAFF. CDR3 DNA: TGTGCCGCGAGTCGGGAGGGGACATTGGAAGCTTTCTTT. The variable domain in full, completed from reference TRBV5-4 and TRBJ1-1, reads ETGVTQSPTHLIKTRGQQVTLRCSSQSGHNTVSWYQQALGQGPQFIFQYYREEENGRGNFPPRFSGLQFPNYSSELNVNALELDDSALYLCAASREGTLEAFFGQGTRLTVV.

This clonotype showed up many times. The V and J genes are TRBV28 and TRBJ1-6, with 8 nucleotides matching TRBD1. V dropped 3 bases and J dropped 7; count of bases not matched to a gene: 8. The CDR3 loop spans 16 amino acids. Germline CDR1 and CDR2: MDHEN and SYDVKM. CDR3 in DNA: TGTGCCAGCAGTTTCCCTCCCAGGGGGCAAAATTCACCCCTCCACTTT. Residues: CASSFPPRGQNSPLHF.

This clonotype was recorded many times. V and J are TRBV20-1 and TRBJ2-7; maybe TRBD1 (6 bases). This CDR3 comprises 13 residues. Germline assignment: CDR1 DFQATT and CDR2 SNEGSKA (reference sequence). Trimming stripped 6 bases from V and 3 bases from J, with 15 bases between. CDR3: CSALTGTLYEQYF. Here the CDR3 DNA reads TGCAGTGCGCTAACCGGGACACTCTACGAGCAGTACTTC.